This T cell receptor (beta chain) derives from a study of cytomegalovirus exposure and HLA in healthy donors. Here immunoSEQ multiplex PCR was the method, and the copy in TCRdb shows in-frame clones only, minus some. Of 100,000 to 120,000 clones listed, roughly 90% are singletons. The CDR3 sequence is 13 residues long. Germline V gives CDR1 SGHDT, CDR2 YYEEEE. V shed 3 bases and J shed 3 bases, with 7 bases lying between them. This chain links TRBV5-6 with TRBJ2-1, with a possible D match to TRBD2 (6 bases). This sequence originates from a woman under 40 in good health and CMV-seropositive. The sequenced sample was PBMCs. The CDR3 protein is CASSWDFYNEQFF. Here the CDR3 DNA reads TGTGCCAGCAGCTGGGACTTCTACAATGAGCAGTTCTTC. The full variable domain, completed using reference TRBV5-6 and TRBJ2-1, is DAGVTQSPTHLIKTRGQQVTLRCSPKSGHDTVSWYQQALGQGPQFIFQYYEEEERQRGNFPDRFSGHQFPNYSSELNVNALLLGDSALYLCASSWDFYNEQFFGPGTRLTVL.